This is a list of T cell receptor beta chains from one sample in a study of shared clonotypes between healthy human individuals. TCRdb's copy holds only in-frame clones and misses some; the assay was immunoSEQ multiplex PCR. The sample holds over 850,000 clones, approximately 78% seen once. The sequenced material came from memory CD4+ T cells from PBMCs. The receptors derive from a man between 18 and 29 years old in good health. Some clones in this sample may be carry-over from other donors' samples. Both conserved end residues are part of each CDR3. Each record gives: CDR3 DNA, CDR3 protein, V gene, J gene, clone size, D gene. The D gene is left open where the match is weak. Size values are once, few and many counts, or a class for expanded clones, and some rows have none.

TGTGCCAGCAGCCAAGCGGGAGGGCTGCGGAATGAGCAGTTCTTC,CASSQAGGLRNEQFF,TRBV9,TRBJ2-1,-,TRBD2
TGCGCCAGCAGCTTGGGAAGCAATCAGCCCCAGCATTTT,CASSLGSNQPQHF,TRBV5-1,TRBJ1-5,-,-
TGTGCCAGCTACGGACAGGGGGGCTACGAGCAGTACTTC,CASYGQGGYEQYF,TRBV19,TRBJ2-7,-,TRBD1
TGTGCCAGCAGTGAAAACGGGTACTATTCACCCCTCCACTTT,CASSENGYYSPLHF,TRBV6-1,TRBJ1-6,-,-
TGTGCCAGCTCACCCGGGACAGTGACCTACGAGCAGTACTTC,CASSPGTVTYEQYF,TRBV18,TRBJ2-7,-,TRBD1
TGTGCCAGCAGCTTAAGTGGACCGACAGCTGGCTACACCTTC,CASSLSGPTAGYTF,TRBV7-8,TRBJ1-2,once,-
TGTGCCAGCAAGAAAGGGGGGTTAGGTTTTGATACGCAGTATTTT,CASKKGGLGFDTQYF,TRBV6-5,TRBJ2-3,once,-
TGCGCCAGCAGCTTGGGGAACAGGGGGCTCTACGAGCAGTACTTC,CASSLGNRGLYEQYF,TRBV5-1,TRBJ2-7,-,TRBD1
TGTGCCAGCAGTTTTCAATATGGCTACACCTTC,CASSFQYGYTF,TRBV2,TRBJ1-2,few,-
TGCGCCAGCAGCTCCTGGGGGGACGGGTATGAAAAACTGTTTTTT,CASSSWGDGYEKLFF,TRBV5-1,TRBJ1-4,-,-
TGTGCCAGCAGCTTAGCAGTGGGAGGGCTCTCCTACGAGCAGTACTTC,CASSLAVGGLSYEQYF,TRBV7-2,TRBJ2-7,-,TRBD2
TGCAGCGTCTCACAGGGGAACATGAACACTGAAGCTTTCTTT,CSVSQGNMNTEAFF,TRBV29-1,TRBJ1-1,-,TRBD1
TGTGCCACCCGGCAGGGCTCCTACAATGAGCAGTTCTTC,CATRQGSYNEQFF,TRBV15,TRBJ2-1,-,-
TGTGCCACCCAGGGACGACCAAATGATGGCTACACCTTC,CATQGRPNDGYTF,TRBV28,TRBJ1-2,-,-
TGTGCCAGCAGTTTGACAGAATCCTACGAGCAGTACTTC,CASSLTESYEQYF,TRBV28,TRBJ2-7,-,-
TGTGCCAGCAGCACATTACGAATGCCCCAGTACTTC,CASSTLRMPQYF,TRBV5-4,TRBJ2-5,-,-
TGTGCCAGCATCTCAGGGGGATCGGAGGGGGAGCAGTACTTC,CASISGGSEGEQYF,TRBV7-3,TRBJ2-7,-,-
TGTGCCAGCAGCTCCTTTCGATTTAGATTTGGAATTGAAGCTTTCTTT,CASSSFRFRFGIEAFF,TRBV7-9,TRBJ1-1,-,-
TGTGCCAGCAGTTACGGGACTAGCAGAATCCAAGAGACCCAGTACTTC,CASSYGTSRIQETQYF,TRBV6-6,TRBJ2-5,-,TRBD2
TGTGCCAGCAGCCCACGAAAGGGCATTCAGTACTTC,CASSPRKGIQYF,TRBV13,TRBJ2-4,-,-
TGCGCCAGCAGCCTAAGGGAAGGGGGCGCCGGAACTGAAGCTTTCTTT,CASSLREGGAGTEAFF,TRBV5-1,TRBJ1-1,-,TRBD1
TGTGCCAGCGTCGGGACTCCCTGGGGAGAGCAGTACTTC,CASVGTPWGEQYF,TRBV2,TRBJ2-7,-,-
TGTGCCTGGAGTGTTGGACCGAACTATGGCTACACCTTC,CAWSVGPNYGYTF,TRBV30,TRBJ1-2,once,-
TGTGCTAGTGGTTTGGTACGCGGAGAAGCGGCCGGGGAGCTGTTTTTT,CASGLVRGEAAGELFF,TRBV12-5,TRBJ2-2,few,-
TGTGCCAGCATGGAGGCATGGGTCGGTCAGCCCCAGCATTTT,CASMEAWVGQPQHF,TRBV2,TRBJ1-5,-,-
TGTGCCAGCAGTCCGTGGGACAGAGAGCTAAGAGGCTACACCTTC,CASSPWDRELRGYTF,TRBV27,TRBJ1-2,-,TRBD1
TGTGCCAGCAGTCCCTCGCCGGACGGACATAACACTGAAGCTTTCTTT,CASSPSPDGHNTEAFF,TRBV28,TRBJ1-1,-,-
TGTGCCAGCAGCTTAGATCTAGGGACCAATGAGCAGTTCTTC,CASSLDLGTNEQFF,TRBV7-3,TRBJ2-1,-,-
TGCGCCAGCAGTCTGAACATAGCGGGAGGGCTCTACGAGCAGTACTTC,CASSLNIAGGLYEQYF,TRBV5-1,TRBJ2-7,-,TRBD2